These 10 T cell receptor beta chains were all obtained from the same sample, sequenced in a study of blood T cell repertoires in COVID-19. Produced via immunoSEQ multiplex PCR; TCRdb's table is partial and in-frame only. The top ten hold about 7.2% of the sample, which has 200,000 to 250,000 clones, 75% to 85% seen once. The sequencing sample was made of PBMCs or T cells enriched from blood (not recorded which). These receptors originate from a woman aged 40-49 years with acute COVID-19.

This chain joins TRBV28 and TRBJ1-5; weak D call: TRBD1 (6 bases). Trimming removed 2 bases at V and 11 bases at J, with 13 bases between. Germline V gene sequence: CDR1 MDHEN, CDR2 SYDVKM. This CDR3 has 13 amino acids. The CDR3 is CASSLEGVRAQHF. The CDR3 nucleotides are TGTGCCAGCAGTTTAGAGGGGGTAAGAGCCCAGCATTTT.

The V and J genes are TRBV7-2 and TRBJ1-1, with D tentatively TRBD1 (6 bases). CDR1 is SGHTA and CDR2 is FQGNSA in the germline V gene. Trimming shortened V by 5 bases and J by 10 bases, and 17 bases separated the two germline ends. The CDR3 extends over 13 amino acids. The CDR3 is CASSPKGGGVAFF. The CDR3 bases are TGTGCCAGCAGCCCTAAGGGGGGGGGCGTAGCTTTCTTT.

This clone appeared once. The chain joins TRBV2 to TRBJ1-2; 7 bases map to TRBD1. CDR3 length equals 15 residues. V gave up 9 bases and J gave up 4 bases; unmatched junction bases: 14. Per germline, CDR1 SNHLY and CDR2 FYNNEI. CDR3 coding DNA: TGTGCCAGTTCTGGGGTAGTGTCAGGGGGCTATGGCTACACCTTC. Translated, it gives CASSGVVSGGYGYTF.

The V gene is TRBV27, the J gene TRBJ1-2, with D possibly being TRBD1 (6 bases). Germline V gene lookup returns CDR1 MNHEY and CDR2 SMNVEV (reference sequence). Trimming took 11 bases from V and 2 from J, leaving 21 bases between them. The CDR3 spans 15 residues. The CDR3 sequence: CAWQGKSQGNYGYTF. The CDR3 nucleotides read TGTGCCTGGCAGGGGAAGTCTCAGGGGAACTATGGCTACACCTTC.

This clone was recorded a few times. Other DNA sequences in the sample encode the same CDR3. The gene calls are TRBV19 and TRBJ2-7; 9 nucleotides match TRBD2. The length of the CDR3 is 14 residues. Per the germline V gene, CDR1 is LNHDA and CDR2 is SQIVND (reference sequence). V gave up 6 bases and J gave up 4 bases; unmatched junction bases: 7. CDR3 nucleotides: TGTGCCAGTAGCATACCGGGACTAGCTTACGAGCAGTACTTC. Translating gives CASSIPGLAYEQYF.

This sequence joins TRBV18 and TRBJ2-5; maybe TRBD2 (6 bases). The CDR3 spans 17 residues. V dropped 0 bases and J dropped 4 bases, with 18 bases sitting between them. CDR1 is KGHSH, CDR2 LQKENI, per germline. CDR3 bases: TGTGCCAGCTCACCACCCGGCGGGGCGCGTATAGGAGAGACCCAGTACTTC. It codes for CASSPPGGARIGETQYF.

This chain uses TRBV5-1 with TRBJ1-4; the match to TRBD1 covers 9 bases. CDR1 and CDR2 from the germline V gene are SGHRS and YFSETQ. Trimming at V came to 0 bases and at J to 8 bases, leaving 11 bases not matched to a gene. This CDR3 region has 17 residues. CDR3 loop: CASSLAIRPDRGEKLFF. The CDR3 nucleotides read TGCGCCAGCAGCTTGGCAATCCGCCCCGACAGGGGGGAAAAACTGTTTTTT.

As regards this clone: Other DNA sequences of this sample code for an identical CDR3. The chain has TRBV4-1 and TRBJ2-1; possibly TRBD2 for D (6 bases). Germline CDR1 and CDR2: MGHRA and YSYEKL. There are 16 residues in the CDR3. Between the trimmed V and J ends, which lost 0 bases and 5 bases, there was a span of 14 bases. CDR3 residues: CASSQELTGVNNEQFF. The CDR3 DNA follows: TGCGCCAGCAGCCAAGAACTCACGGGAGTCAACAATGAGCAGTTCTTC.

The chain couples TRBV19 to TRBJ2-5; 7 nucleotides agree with TRBD1. CDR3 size: 15 residues. V shed 4 bases and J 5 bases; nucleotides not matched to a gene: 10. Germline loops: CDR1 LNHDA, CDR2 SQIVND (reference sequence). CDR3 in DNA: TGTGCCAGTAGTAGCCATCAAGGGGGCGCGGAGACCCAGTACTTC. Translated: CASSSHQGGAETQYF. Filled out from reference TRBV19 and TRBJ2-5, the complete variable domain reads DGGITQSPKYLFRKEGQNVTLSCEQNLNHDAMYWYRQDPGQGLRLIYYSQIVNDFQKGDIAEGYSVSREKKESFPLTVTSAQKNPTAFYLCASSSHQGGAETQYFGPGTRLLVL.

The chain has TRBV28 and TRBJ1-6; TRBD1 agrees at 7 bases. V was pared by 7 bases and J by 6 bases, with 9 bases of the junction left unmatched. The CDR3 is 15 residues long. In germline, CDR1 is MDHEN, CDR2 SYDVKM. Written as DNA, the CDR3 is TGTGCCAGCAACCCCACAGGGGCTCGTAATTCACCCCTCCACTTT. Translated: CASNPTGARNSPLHF.